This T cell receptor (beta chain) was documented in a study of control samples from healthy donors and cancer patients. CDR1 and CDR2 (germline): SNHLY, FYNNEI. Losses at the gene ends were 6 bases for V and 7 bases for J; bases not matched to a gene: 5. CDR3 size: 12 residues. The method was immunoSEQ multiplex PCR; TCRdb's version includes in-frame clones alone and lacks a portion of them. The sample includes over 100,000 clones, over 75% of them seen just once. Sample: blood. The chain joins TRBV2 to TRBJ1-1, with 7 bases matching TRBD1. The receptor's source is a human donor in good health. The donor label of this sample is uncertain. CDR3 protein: CASSLRGIEAFF. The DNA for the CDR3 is TGTGCCAGCAGCCTCAGGGGGATTGAAGCTTTCTTT.